One sample yielded the 2 T cell receptor beta chains listed below, sequenced in a study of response to subunit inactivated influenza vaccine. In TCRdb, the RT-PCR reads were re-called with MiXCR into one record per CDR3 protein. The sample records 650,000 to 700,000 distinct CDR3 sequences, 15% to 17% being singletons. Sample: PBMCs from blood, taken 11 to 12 days after vaccination. Source of these receptors: a man aged 50-60 years who received an inactivated influenza vaccine.

The rearrangement uses TRBV30 and TRBJ2-5; possibly TRBD2 for D (6 bases). CDR1 GTSNPN and CDR2 SVGIG come from the germline V gene (reference sequence). V was pared by 0 bases and J by 1 base, with 12 bases between. There are 15 residues in the CDR3. The CDR3, as DNA: TGTGCCTGGAGTGTACACGGGAGACCCCAAGAGACCCAGTACTTC. It encodes CAWSVHGRPQETQYF.

This clonotype was observed a few times. V usage is TRBV20-1 and J usage is TRBJ2-2, with D uncertain. Germline V gene lookup returns CDR1 DFQATT and CDR2 SNEGSKA (reference sequence). Trimming pared 5 bases from V and 4 bases from J, leaving 11 bases between. The CDR3 runs 13 residues. CDR3 sequence (DNA): TGCAGTGCTCAGATTTGGGGCACCGGGGAGCTGTTTTTT. Translated: CSAQIWGTGELFF.